The 24 T cell receptor beta chains presented below share a single source sample, sequenced in a study of CXCR3-negative and CXCR3-positive naive CD8 T cells (dated by TCRdb to the late 2010s). What the work shows at the level of the full study, not this receptor alone: TRB CDR3s from CXCR3-positive naive cells showed higher hydrophobicity (lower Kidera factor 4), lower energy, and higher strength and volume indices than CXCR3-negative naive cells.

Their cognate antigens are unknown. This sample was sequenced with a NextSeq 550. The Human TCR Profiling Kit (MiLaboratory) was used to make UMI-labeled 5' RACE TRB cDNA libraries. Following reprocessing of the reads by TCRdb, the data hold one row per CDR3 protein sequence and no DNA is available. The record for this sample contains 110,000 or so distinct CDR3 sequences. Roughly 0.35% of the sample goes to the ten largest clones. Sequenced input: naive CXCR3+ CD8+ T cells from blood. The meaning of the sample's cell subset or site label: CD45RO-CCR7+CD27+CD95- naive CD8+ T cells expressing CXCR3 (TNR3+). All receptors come from a human donor in good health. Some clones in this sample may be carry-over from other donors' samples.

CDR3: CASSSHTDSTDTQYF. The chain couples TRBV28 to TRBJ2-3. Germline CDR1 MDHEN, CDR2 SYDVKM. The length of the CDR3 is 15 residues.

CDR3 sequence reads: CASVLLAGQGSYEQYF. The V gene is TRBV7-9, the J gene TRBJ2-7; TCRdb's D call, TRBD2, is unchecked because there is no DNA. The CDR3 has 16 amino acids. Per the germline V gene, CDR1 is SEHNR and CDR2 is FQNEAQ (reference sequence).

This chain uses TRBV6-5 with TRBJ2-1. Germline values: CDR1 MNHEY, CDR2 SVGAGI. The CDR3 has 13 residues. The CDR3 reads CASSYSSNSEQFF.

The J gene is TRBJ2-7, the V gene TRBV5-5; TCRdb calls TRBD1, which cannot be checked without DNA. This CDR3 is 13 amino acids long. In germline, CDR1 is SGHKS, CDR2 YYEKEE (reference sequence). This chain's CDR3 is CASIGDRGGEQYF.

The chain employs TRBV9 and TRBJ2-3. This CDR3 comprises 13 residues. Germline V lookup: CDR1 SGDLS, CDR2 YYNGEE. CDR3 protein: CASSDTTEDTQYF.

The chain recombines TRBV27 with TRBJ2-2; TCRdb gives TRBD2 as the D gene, but with no DNA this cannot be confirmed. The CDR3 loop spans 17 amino acids. Germline values: CDR1 MNHEY, CDR2 SMNVEV (reference sequence). The CDR3 region is CASSLLRGYSNTGELFF.

The CDR3 spells CASSTNPGQRYEQYF. The chain has TRBV9 and TRBJ2-7; without DNA, the TCRdb call of TRBD1 cannot be checked. The CDR3 consists of 15 residues. Germline CDR1 and CDR2: SGDLS and YYNGEE.

The chain carries TRBV20-1 and TRBJ2-7; without DNA, the TCRdb call of TRBD2 cannot be checked. The CDR3 spans 15 residues. Germline values: CDR1 DFQATT, CDR2 SNEGSKA (reference sequence). The CDR3 reads CSAIEPLRGLYEQYF.

The chain joins TRBV7-9 to TRBJ2-3. The CDR3 runs to 15 residues. CDR1 SEHNR and CDR2 FQNEAQ come from the germline V gene (reference sequence). CDR3 loop: CASSLVTILGDTQYF.

The V call is TRBV7-9, the J call TRBJ1-1. CDR1 is SEHNR and CDR2 is FQNEAQ in the germline V gene (reference sequence). CDR3 length: 14 amino acids. Here the CDR3 reads CASSPDGLRYEAFF. The entire variable domain, with the rest obtained from reference TRBV7-9 and TRBJ1-1, is as follows: DTGVSQNPRHKITKRGQNVTFRCDPISEHNRLYWYRQTLGQGPEFLTYFQNEAQLEKSRLLSDRFSAERPKGSFSTLEIQRTEQGDSAMYLCASSPDGLRYEAFFGQGTRLTVV.

The gene calls are TRBV15 and TRBJ2-1. This CDR3 contains 13 residues. The germline CDR1 and CDR2 sequences are LNHNV and YYDKDF (reference sequence). The chain's CDR3 is CATSRGLGDEQFF.

V usage is TRBV5-1 and J usage is TRBJ2-3; TCRdb's D call, TRBD2, is unchecked because there is no DNA. Germline assignment: CDR1 SGHRS and CDR2 YFSETQ. The CDR3 has 19 amino acids. CDR3 amino acids: CASSRGLAGGPLGTDTQYF.

The J gene is TRBJ2-2, the V gene TRBV7-3; TCRdb lists TRBD1, though no DNA is available to test this call. The germline CDR1 and CDR2 sequences are SGHTA and FQGTGA. The CDR3 spans 19 residues. CDR3 in amino acids: CASSLLRRTGGPNTGELFF.

The chain links TRBV10-2 to TRBJ2-7; TCRdb proposes TRBD2, but this gene call is untestable without DNA. The CDR3 covers 11 residues. The germline V gene encodes CDR1 WSHSY and CDR2 SAAADI. The CDR3 spells CASGDGSEQYF.

V usage is TRBV10-3 and J usage is TRBJ1-4; checking the TCRdb D call of TRBD1 is not possible without DNA. The length of the CDR3 is 13 residues. Germline V gene sequence: CDR1 ENHRY, CDR2 SYGVKD. CDR3 in amino acids: CAISEPLNEKLFF.

The chain couples TRBV14 to TRBJ2-7; the TCRdb call, TRBD2, lacks DNA for checking. Germline CDR1 and CDR2: SGHDN and FVKESK. CDR3 size: 14 residues. CDR3 region: CASSTGLGPYEQYF.

The J gene is TRBJ2-3, the V gene TRBV3-1. The CDR3 is 12 residues long. From germline, CDR1 is LGHDT and CDR2 YNNKEL (reference sequence). The CDR3 sequence: CASSQDGDTQYF.

The chain is built from TRBV4-1 and TRBJ2-7; TCRdb's assignment of TRBD1 cannot be checked, as there is no DNA. CDR3 length equals 16 residues. From germline, CDR1 is MGHRA and CDR2 YSYEKL. The CDR3 region is CASSQGAGQLSYEQYF.

The V and J genes are TRBV12-3 or TRBV12-4 and TRBJ1-2; there is no DNA to check the TCRdb D call of TRBD1. The CDR3 covers 13 residues. The CDR3 sequence: CASSLPGGDGYTF.

The chain recombines TRBV3-1 with TRBJ2-3; as DNA is missing, the TRBD2 call by TCRdb cannot be tested. Germline-derived CDR1 and CDR2 are LGHDT and YNNKEL (reference sequence). CDR3 size: 17 residues. The CDR3 sequence: CASSQDLETPEADTQYF.

The chain recombines TRBV6-2 or TRBV6-3 with TRBJ2-1; lacking DNA, the TRBD2 call made by TCRdb goes unchecked. The CDR3 runs 19 residues. Germline CDR1 and CDR2: MNHEY and SVGEGT. CDR3 region: CASSYPTLTSGRASNEQFF.

This chain links TRBV7-8 with TRBJ2-7; the D call from TCRdb, TRBD2, cannot be confirmed without DNA. Looked up from germline, CDR1 is SGHVS and CDR2 is FQNEAQ. The CDR3 spans 17 residues. The CDR3 is CASSSGTSGGAIDEQYF.

The chain couples TRBV6-1 to TRBJ1-4. The CDR3 covers 15 residues. In germline, CDR1 is MNHNS, CDR2 SASEGT. CDR3 region: CASSEAHGLHEKLFF.

This CDR3 is CASSGGLGAGGTEAFF. V is TRBV2 and J is TRBJ1-1; TCRdb gives TRBD1 as the D gene, but with no DNA this cannot be confirmed. The CDR3 is 16 residues long. Germline CDR1 reads SNHLY; CDR2 reads FYNNEI.